The next 15 T cell receptor beta chains were all read from a single sample in a study of blood T cell repertoires in COVID-19. Profiled with immunoSEQ multiplex PCR; TCRdb holds only in-frame clones, not every one. Of 650,000 to 800,000 clones listed, 80% to 90% are singletons. Sequencing was carried out using peripheral blood. The receptors originated from a young woman with acute or convalescent COVID-19.

This chain uses TRBV29-1 with TRBJ2-1; no clear D gene. Germline-derived CDR1 and CDR2 are SQVTM and ANQGSEA. There are 12 residues in the CDR3. V was shortened by 4 bases and J by 6 bases, with 10 bases between the two germline ends. The CDR3 reads CSVGPGSNEQFF. The CDR3 DNA sequence: TGCAGCGTTGGTCCGGGTAGCAATGAGCAGTTCTTC.

The chain couples TRBV7-3 to TRBJ2-1, with a possible D match to TRBD2 (5 bases). Per the germline V gene, CDR1 is SGHTA and CDR2 is FQGTGA. V was clipped by 6 bases and J by 5 bases, with 17 bases between them. The CDR3 runs to 15 residues. The CDR3 coding sequence is TGTGCCAGCAGTTCTAATCCCTGGCGGGACAATGAGCAGTTCTTC. Residues: CASSSNPWRDNEQFF.

The rearrangement joins TRBV6-5 to TRBJ2-7, with 8 bases fitting TRBD1. The germline V gene encodes CDR1 MNHEY and CDR2 SVGAGI. This CDR3 region has 12 residues. V was clipped by 6 bases and J by 7 bases; unmatched bases: 5. Here the CDR3 DNA reads TGTGCCAGCAGGCAGGGGGCGTGGGAGCAGTACTTC. It translates to CASRQGAWEQYF.

V gene TRBV5-5 combines with J gene TRBJ2-3, with 10 bases lining up with TRBD2. Germline trimming cut 4 bases from V and 4 bases from J; bases unmatched to any gene: 6. The germline V gene encodes CDR1 SGHKS and CDR2 YYEKEE (reference sequence). The length of the CDR3 is 15 residues. In DNA, the CDR3 is TGTGCCAGCAGCGTAGCGGGGGGCATCGCAGATACGCAGTATTTT. It codes for CASSVAGGIADTQYF.

The CDR3 region has the DNA TGTGCCAGCAAGGCCTACATGAACAGTGCCACTGAAGCTTTCTTT. It encodes CASKAYMNSATEAFF. V gene TRBV6-5 combines with J gene TRBJ1-1; D is unresolved. Germline V lookup: CDR1 MNHEY, CDR2 SVGAGI. V was trimmed by 7 bases and J by 4 bases, leaving 19 bases between them. The CDR3 length is 15 residues.

The CDR3 DNA follows: TGTGCCAGCAGCCGGGGTGTTGGAGGACAGGGAGGAGGGTATGGCTACACCTTC. Encoded protein: CASSRGVGGQGGGYGYTF. The V and J genes are TRBV6-2 or TRBV6-3 and TRBJ1-2; 8 bases map to TRBD1. Germline V CDR1 and CDR2: MNHEY, SVGEGT. The CDR3 extends over 18 amino acids. V shed 6 bases, J shed 5 bases, and the junction held 20 bases outside the gene matches.

This rearrangement joins TRBV2 to TRBJ1-1; TRBD1 aligns across 8 bases. This CDR3 spans 13 amino acids. Germline loops: CDR1 SNHLY, CDR2 FYNNEI. V was clipped by 4 bases and J by 7 bases; unmatched bases: 5. CDR3 coding DNA: TGTGCCAGCAGTGGACCCGACAGGGGTGAAGCTTTCTTT. This codes for CASSGPDRGEAFF. The entire variable domain, with the rest obtained from reference TRBV2 and TRBJ1-1, is as follows: EPEVTQTPSHQVTQMGQEVILRCVPISNHLYFYWYRQILGQKVEFLVSFYNNEISEKSEIFDDQFSVERPDGSNFTLKIRSTKLEDSAMYFCASSGPDRGEAFFGQGTRLTVV.

The V and J genes are TRBV7-9 and TRBJ1-1; D is unclear. Germline CDR1 is SEHNR and CDR2 is FQNEAQ (reference sequence). The germline V and J ends were trimmed by 5 bases and 1 base, with 11 bases remaining between them. The CDR3 extends over 14 amino acids. CDR3 in amino acids: CASSASGGNTEAFF. CDR3 nucleotide sequence: TGTGCCAGCAGCGCCTCCGGAGGGAACACTGAAGCTTTCTTT.

The chain employs TRBV6-2 or TRBV6-3 and TRBJ1-6; TRBD1 matches at 8 bases. This CDR3 is built from 14 residues. Germline V gives CDR1 MNHEY, CDR2 SVGEGT. V lost 4 bases and J lost 7; bases outside the gene matches: 3. The CDR3 loop reads CASSSTGENSPLHF. The CDR3 coding sequence is TGTGCCAGCAGTTCGACAGGGGAGAATTCACCCCTCCACTTT.

The V and J genes are TRBV27 and TRBJ1-2; D is unclear. The V end lost 4 bases, the J end lost 8 bases, and 23 bases lay between the germline ends. Looked up from germline, CDR1 is MNHEY and CDR2 is SMNVEV (reference sequence). This CDR3 has 16 residues. As DNA, the CDR3 is TGTGCCAGCAGTTCCGAGTATAACAGATTATTTCTGGGCTACACCTTC. Protein sequence: CASSSEYNRLFLGYTF.

The chain recombines TRBV6-1 with TRBJ1-5, with a weak D call TRBD1 (6 bases). Germline CDR1 MNHNS, CDR2 SASEGT. CDR3 length: 16 amino acids. Deletions cut 2 bases from V and 4 bases from J, with 15 bases between. CDR3 sequence reads: CASSELGGFGNQPQHF. Here the CDR3 DNA reads TGTGCCAGCAGTGAATTAGGGGGATTTGGAAATCAGCCCCAGCATTTT.

The rearrangement joins TRBV3-1 (or the pseudogene TRBV3-2) to TRBJ2-5; 8 bases are a match to TRBD2. With 0 bases clipped from V and 10 bases from J, the junction kept 16 bases outside the gene matches. This CDR3 contains 17 residues. Germline V lookup: CDR1 LGHDT, CDR2 YNNKEL (reference sequence). CDR3 amino acids: CASSQELPSGGGWDQYF. DNA of the CDR3: TGTGCCAGCAGCCAAGAATTACCCAGCGGGGGAGGTTGGGACCAGTACTTC.

The chain couples TRBV18 to TRBJ2-3, with 7 positions matching TRBD1. Germline lookup yields CDR1 KGHSH and CDR2 LQKENI. Losses at the gene ends were 5 bases for V and 4 bases for J; bases not matched to a gene: 9. The CDR3 consists of 15 residues. CDR3 sequence (DNA): TGTGCCAGCTCATTGAACAGGGGTGTGGCAGATACGCAGTATTTT. Encoded protein: CASSLNRGVADTQYF. Supplemented by reference TRBV18 and TRBJ2-3, the full variable domain reads NAGVMQNPRHLVRRRGQEARLRCSPMKGHSHVYWYRQLPEEGLKFMVYLQKENIIDESGMPKERFSAEFPKEGPSILRIQQVVRGDSAAYFCASSLNRGVADTQYFGPGTRLTVL.

The V gene is TRBV11-2, the J gene TRBJ2-1; 14 positions match TRBD2. CDR1 is SGHAT and CDR2 is FQNNGV in the germline V gene. The CDR3 runs to 17 residues. V lost 4 bases, J lost 3 bases, and 5 bases stayed unmatched. CDR3 sequence (DNA): TGTGCCAGCAGCTGGGGAGGGACTAGCGGGGGCTACAATGAGCAGTTCTTC. This gives the protein CASSWGGTSGGYNEQFF.

A note on this clone: Distinct nucleotide sequences in the sample also encode this CDR3. The gene calls are TRBV12-3 or TRBV12-4 and TRBJ1-1, with D uncertain. V dropped 3 bases and J dropped 5 bases, with 4 bases sitting between them. There are 11 residues in the CDR3. The CDR3 DNA reads TGTGCCAGCAGTTTTAGTACTGAAGCTTTCTTT. Encoded protein: CASSFSTEAFF.